These 13 T cell receptor beta chains were sequenced from one sample in a study of human T cells and chemical hapten exposure. The time point is: patch test 1, 2 weeks after DPC sensitization. Documented treatment: therapeutic diphenylcyclopropenone sensitization with weekly scalp DPC. TCRdb re-called the RACE reads with MiXCR, one entry per CDR3 protein. The table lists some 120,000 distinct CDR3 sequences, 9.5% to 13% of them singletons. Material: whole blood, obtained in connection with sensitization to the hapten diphenylcyclopropenone (DPC). These receptors all stem from a woman aged 45-65 years with alopecia areata. Some clones in this sample may be carry-over from other donors' samples.

Ten or more counts support this clonotype. The V gene is TRBV3-1, the J gene TRBJ2-2; D uncertain. Trimming took 4 bases from V and 0 from J, leaving 12 bases between them. CDR3 size: 16 residues. Germline loops: CDR1 LGHDT, CDR2 YNNKEL (reference sequence). The CDR3 nucleotides read TGTGCCAGCAGCCCCCTGGGCGCTACGAACACCGGGGAGCTGTTTTTT. Translation gives CASSPLGATNTGELFF.

The chain couples TRBV20-1 to TRBJ1-5; D unclear. The V gene lost 4 bases and the J gene lost 7 bases, with 14 bases spanning the gap. Germline lookup yields CDR1 DFQATT and CDR2 SNEGSKA (reference sequence). This CDR3 has 13 amino acids. The CDR3 coding sequence is TGCAGTGCTACCCGCGAAACGGGACAGCCCCAGCATTTT. It codes for CSATRETGQPQHF.

This clonotype was counted only a few times. The chain recombines TRBV12-3 or TRBV12-4 with TRBJ2-1; D may be TRBD2 (5 bases). V was clipped by 11 bases and J by 4 bases, with 15 bases between them. This CDR3 contains 13 residues. For the CDR3, the DNA is TGTGCCGCTGGCACTAGTGATTACAATGAGCAGTTCTTC. It codes for CAAGTSDYNEQFF.

This clonotype was observed once. V gene TRBV28 combines with J gene TRBJ2-7; tentatively, D is TRBD1 (7 bases). The V gene lost 8 bases and the J gene lost 2 bases, with 13 bases spanning the gap. Germline V gives CDR1 MDHEN, CDR2 SYDVKM. The CDR3 extends over 13 amino acids. The DNA of the CDR3 is TGTGCCAGCGCGGGGACAGCTCCCTACGAGCAGTACTTC. It specifies CASAGTAPYEQYF. Using reference TRBV28 and TRBJ2-7 for the parts outside the CDR3, the full variable domain is DVKVTQSSRYLVKRTGEKVFLECVQDMDHENMFWYRQDPGLGLRLIYFSYDVKMKEKGDIPEGYSVSREKKERFSLILESASTNQTSMYLCASAGTAPYEQYFGPGTRLTVT.

The CDR3 nucleotides are TGTGCCAGCAGCTTGGGGGCTGAGGACAGTTGCACCTTC. This sequence encodes CASSLGAEDSCTF. The V call is TRBV13, the J call TRBJ1-2; D perhaps matches TRBD1 (6 bases). Trimming cost V 3 bases and J 13 bases, with 18 bases left between them. The CDR3 spans 13 residues. The V gene's germline CDR1 is PRHDT and CDR2 FYEKMQ (reference sequence).

V and J are TRBV2 and TRBJ1-4; D gene uncertain. The ends were cut back, 10 bases at V and 7 bases at J, with 25 bases in the middle. The germline V gene encodes CDR1 SNHLY and CDR2 FYNNEI. The CDR3 spans 16 residues. The CDR3 bases are TGTGCCAACCCTCTCCTAACCAGGTCACCCCCTGAAAAACTGTTTTTT. Amino acids: CANPLLTRSPPEKLFF.

This chain links TRBV14 with TRBJ1-2; maybe TRBD1 (6 bases). The germline gives CDR1 SGHDN, CDR2 FVKESK. The CDR3 has 15 amino acids. V was clipped by 3 bases and J by 5 bases, with 16 bases between them. CDR3 sequence reads: CASSHTGDIIYGYTF. The CDR3 DNA follows: TGTGCCAGCAGCCATACCGGGGACATCATATATGGCTACACCTTC.

Regarding this clonotype: With a much larger clone just one base away, this may be a read error. The chain links TRBV29-1 to TRBJ2-5, with TRBD1 matching over 9 bases. The ends lost 2 bases at V and 2 bases at J; junction bases unmatched: 3. CDR1 is SQVTM and CDR2 is ANQGSEA in the germline V gene. This CDR3 region has 14 residues. The DNA for the CDR3 is TGCAGCGTTGAACAGACAGGGGGACAAGAGACCCAGTACTTC. Translated, it gives CSVEQTGGQETQYF.

This clonotype occurred many times. This chain uses TRBV7-2 with TRBJ2-4; D possibly matches TRBD1 or TRBD2 (5 bases each). This CDR3 has 16 amino acids. Per the germline V gene, CDR1 is SGHTA and CDR2 is FQGNSA. Trimming took 6 bases from V and 0 from J, leaving 15 bases between them. The CDR3 DNA follows: TGTGCCAGCAGACTTACTCCGGGGCTAGCCAAAAACATTCAGTACTTC. Protein sequence: CASRLTPGLAKNIQYF.

The chain employs TRBV18 and TRBJ1-4; no clear D gene. Germline assignment: CDR1 KGHSH and CDR2 LQKENI. This CDR3 is built from 14 residues. V was clipped by 2 bases and J by 3 bases, with 7 bases between them. The CDR3 sequence is CASSPGGANEKLFF. DNA for the CDR3: TGTGCCAGCTCACCAGGAGGAGCTAATGAAAAACTGTTTTTT.

The sample holds many counts of this clonotype. V usage is TRBV28 and J usage is TRBJ1-1; D is perhaps TRBD1 (5 bases). The CDR3 is 15 amino acids. From germline, CDR1 is MDHEN and CDR2 SYDVKM. Trimming removed 7 bases from V and 6 bases from J, with 21 bases in between. The CDR3 sequence is CASTIYWGGMAEAFF. CDR3 DNA sequence: TGTGCCAGCACCATCTATTGGGGGGGAATGGCTGAAGCTTTCTTT.

This chain connects TRBV20-1 to TRBJ1-2, with 7 bases identical to TRBD1. V shed 6 bases and J 2 bases; nucleotides not matched to a gene: 6. The CDR3 contains 13 residues. Germline V gene data show CDR1 as DFQATT and CDR2 as SNEGSKA (reference sequence). CDR3 sequence reads: CSAPDRVNYGYTF. In DNA form, the CDR3 reads TGCAGTGCACCAGACAGGGTAAACTATGGCTACACCTTC.

This clonotype was detected many times. The chain joins TRBV19 to TRBJ2-3; 7 nucleotides line up with TRBD1. The CDR3 consists of 16 residues. In germline, CDR1 is LNHDA, CDR2 SQIVND (reference sequence). The V gene end was trimmed by 8 bases and the J gene end by 0 bases; junction bases not matched to a gene: 11. Here the CDR3 DNA reads TGTGCCAGTGCAACTTCGGGACAGAAAAGCACAGATACGCAGTATTTT. Residues: CASATSGQKSTDTQYF.